These 3 T cell receptor beta chains share one sample of origin, sequenced in a study of T cells after yellow fever vaccination. Each CDR3 protein gets one entry after TCRdb re-called the 5' RACE reads with MiXCR. The sample holds about 99,000 distinct CDR3 sequences, 5.8% seen once. The specimen comprised CD8+ T cells sorted from PBMCs, sampled 10 days after the yellow fever booster vaccination. Receptors were obtained from a young man who received the YFV17D yellow fever vaccine.

This clonotype has more than one count but fewer than ten. This sequence joins TRBV27 and TRBJ2-7; TRBD2 agrees at 8 bases. With V trimmed by 6 bases and J by 2 bases, 12 bases remained unmatched. Germline V CDR1 and CDR2: MNHEY, SMNVEV (reference sequence). The CDR3 sequence is 16 residues long. The CDR3 loop reads CASSRKGPRGAYEQYV. CDR3 in DNA: TGTGCCAGCAGCCGTAAGGGCCCGCGGGGGGCCTACGAGCAGTACGTC.

This chain joins TRBV10-3 and TRBJ2-3; the match to TRBD2 covers 10 bases. This CDR3 comprises 16 residues. Germline V gene data show CDR1 as ENHRY and CDR2 as SYGVKD. The V gene end was trimmed by 3 bases and the J gene end by 6 bases; junction bases not matched to a gene: 9. CDR3: CAISDPTSGFVDTQYF. The CDR3 DNA sequence: TGTGCCATCAGTGACCCGACTAGCGGGTTTGTGGATACGCAGTATTTT.

The chain uses TRBV28 and TRBJ1-1; TRBD1 aligns across 9 bases. The CDR3 has 14 residues. Germline-derived CDR1 and CDR2 are MDHEN and SYDVKM. V shed 7 bases and J 5 bases; nucleotides not matched to a gene: 8. CDR3 sequence reads: CASKTGQGWTEAFF. Here the CDR3 DNA reads TGTGCCAGCAAAACCGGACAGGGGTGGACTGAAGCTTTCTTT.